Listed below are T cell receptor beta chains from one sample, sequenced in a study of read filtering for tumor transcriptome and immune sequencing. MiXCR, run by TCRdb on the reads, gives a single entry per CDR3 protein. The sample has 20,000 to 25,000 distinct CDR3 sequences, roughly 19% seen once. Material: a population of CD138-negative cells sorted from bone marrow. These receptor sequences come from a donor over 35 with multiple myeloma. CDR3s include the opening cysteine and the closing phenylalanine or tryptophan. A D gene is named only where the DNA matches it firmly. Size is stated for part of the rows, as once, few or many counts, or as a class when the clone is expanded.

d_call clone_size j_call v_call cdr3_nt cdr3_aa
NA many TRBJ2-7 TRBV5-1 TGCGCCAGCAGCGAGGGACCTTCCTACGAGCAGTACTTC CASSEGPSYEQYF
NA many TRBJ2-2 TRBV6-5 TGTGCCAGCAGCTCGAATGGACTGGGAGAGGAGCTGTTTTTT CASSSNGLGEELFF
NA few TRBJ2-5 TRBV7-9 TGTGCCAGCAGCCCATCCCGGAATACACCCAAAAGGGAGACCCAGTACTTC CASSPSRNTPKRETQYF
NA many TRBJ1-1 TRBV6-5 TGTGCCAGCAGTTCGCAGGGAGACTGGAACACTGAAGCTTTCTTT CASSSQGDWNTEAFF
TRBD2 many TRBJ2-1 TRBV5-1 TGCGCCAGCAGCTCGGGAGGTAGCGGAAATGAGCAGTTCTTC CASSSGGSGNEQFF
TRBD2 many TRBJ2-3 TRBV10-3 TGTGCCATCAGTGAGGAGCATATACTAGCGGGAGTCACAGATACGCAGTATTTT CAISEEHILAGVTDTQYF
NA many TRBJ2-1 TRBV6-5 TGTGCCAGCAGGCCGTCTGGCGGCGGAGGGGACAATGAGCAGTTCTTC CASRPSGGGGDNEQFF
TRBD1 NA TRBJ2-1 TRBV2 TGTGTCAGCAGTCTTCCGGGACAGGGGACGGATGCGCAGTTCTTC CVSSLPGQGTDAQFF
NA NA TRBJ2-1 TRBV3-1 TGTGCCAGCAGCCATGGGTCAGCGGGTATCGATGGGCAGTTCTTC CASSHGSAGIDGQFF
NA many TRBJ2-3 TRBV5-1 TGCGCCAGCAGATACGGAGACACAGATACGCAGTATTTT CASRYGDTDTQYF
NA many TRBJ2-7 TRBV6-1 TGTGCCAGCAGGGGTACCACTCGTTACCCACCGACCTACGAGCAGTACTTC CASRGTTRYPPTYEQYF
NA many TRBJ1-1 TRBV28 TGTGCCAGCGATTCGACCCGGCCCACTGAAGCTTTCTTT CASDSTRPTEAFF
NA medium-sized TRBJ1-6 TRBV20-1 TGCAGTGCCGGTGTGAGCTCCTATAATTCACCCCTCCACTTT CSAGVSSYNSPLHF
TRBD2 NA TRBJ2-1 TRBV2 TGTGCCAGCAGTGAAGTAGCGGGAGGCCACAATGAGCAGTTCTTC CASSEVAGGHNEQFF
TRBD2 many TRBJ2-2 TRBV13 TGTGCCAGCATCCTTAGCGGGAGGGCGAACACCGGGGAGCTGTTTTTT CASILSGRANTGELFF
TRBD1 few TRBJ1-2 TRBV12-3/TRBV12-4 TGTGCCAGCAGGGAACAGGGGGGCTATGGAGGCTACACCTTC CASREQGGYGGYTF
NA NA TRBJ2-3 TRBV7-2 TGTGCCAGCAGCGATGGGAGTCCAGATACGCAGTATTTT CASSDGSPDTQYF
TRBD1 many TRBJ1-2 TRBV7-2 TGTGCCAGCAGCTCCTACAGGGGATCTAACTATGGCTACACCTTC CASSSYRGSNYGYTF
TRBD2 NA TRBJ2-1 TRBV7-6 TGTGCCAGCAGCTTTCCACTAGCGGGAGGTTGGCCAAAAGGCAATGAGCAGTTCTTC CASSFPLAGGWPKGNEQFF
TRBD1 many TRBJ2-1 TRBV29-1 TGCAGCGTTGGGACAGGGGGTATCTACAATGAGCAGTTCTTC CSVGTGGIYNEQFF
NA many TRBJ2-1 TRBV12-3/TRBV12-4 TGTGCCAGCAATAAACGGGACTCCTACAATGAGCAGTTCTTC CASNKRDSYNEQFF